Below are 10 T cell receptor beta chains sequenced from a single sample in a study of T cell repertoires in cytomegalovirus infection. TCRdb fed the reads into MiXCR, producing one record per CDR3 protein. The table records some 280,000 distinct CDR3 sequences, about 13% of them present only once. Sequencing input: PBMCs. Source of these receptors: a human donor in good health (CMV status not recorded). Some clones in this sample may be carry-over from other donors' samples.

This chain connects TRBV12-3 or TRBV12-4 to TRBJ2-1, with no clear D. V was shortened by 8 bases and J by 4 bases, with 6 bases between the two germline ends. The CDR3 consists of 11 residues. CDR3 sequence: CASGGYNEQFF. CDR3 in DNA: TGTGCCAGCGGCGGATACAATGAGCAGTTCTTC.

At least ten counts were recorded for this clonotype. The chain carries TRBV20-1 and TRBJ2-4; TRBD2 agrees at 16 bases. CDR3 length: 15 residues. In germline, CDR1 is DFQATT, CDR2 SNEGSKA (reference sequence). The V and J ends lost 5 bases and 9 bases, in that order; junction bases with no gene match: 7. The CDR3 reads CSASGLAGGLSIQYF. In DNA form, the CDR3 reads TGCAGTGCTTCGGGACTAGCGGGAGGGCTAAGCATTCAGTACTTC.

This clonotype appeared many times. The genes are TRBV29-1 and TRBJ1-1; the D is unclear. CDR3 length equals 12 residues. The germline gives CDR1 SQVTM, CDR2 ANQGSEA. The ends were cut back, 6 bases at V and 0 bases at J, with 8 bases in the middle. The CDR3, as DNA: TGCAGCGTCACTTGGATGAACACTGAAGCTTTCTTT. Its translation is CSVTWMNTEAFF.

This clonotype was picked up many times. The chain employs TRBV7-2 and TRBJ2-1, with a possible D match to TRBD2 (6 bases). In germline, CDR1 is SGHTA, CDR2 FQGNSA. With 4 bases removed from V and 7 bases from J, the gap between germline ends came to 11 bases. The CDR3 runs to 13 residues. The CDR3 sequence: CASSSWGENEQFF. Here the CDR3 DNA reads TGTGCCAGCAGCTCCTGGGGGGAAAATGAGCAGTTCTTC.

The chain has TRBV29-1 and TRBJ2-7; D may be TRBD2 (6 bases). Per germline, CDR1 SQVTM and CDR2 ANQGSEA. The CDR3 has 14 amino acids. The V and J ends lost 5 bases and 2 bases respectively, with 16 bases between them. The CDR3 here is CSVQRDSRAYEQYF. The CDR3 DNA reads TGCAGCGTTCAACGGGACTCTAGGGCCTACGAGCAGTACTTC.

This clonotype was counted once. The chain links TRBV20-1 to TRBJ1-1; no reliable D call. Germline CDR1 is DFQATT and CDR2 is SNEGSKA (reference sequence). V was cut by 5 bases and J by 1 base, with 11 bases left in between. The CDR3 has 13 amino acids. The CDR3 DNA follows: TGCAGTGCTCTCCGGGCAAGGAACACTGAAGCTTTCTTT. Its protein product is CSALRARNTEAFF.

J is TRBJ2-1 and V is TRBV20-1, with D unclear. Germline V gene lookup returns CDR1 DFQATT and CDR2 SNEGSKA (reference sequence). V dropped 2 bases and J dropped 7 bases, with 12 bases sitting between them. This CDR3 comprises 13 residues. CDR3 bases: TGCAGTGCTAGAATGCCCAACTTAAATGAGCAGTTCTTC. Protein sequence: CSARMPNLNEQFF.

The sample holds one count of this clonotype. The germline gene is not matched at one end of the junction; a read error may be the cause. The chain uses TRBV4-1 and TRBJ2-2, with TRBD2 matching 10 bases. This CDR3 spans 16 amino acids. Germline loops: CDR1 MGHRA, CDR2 YSYEKL. As DNA, the CDR3 is TGTGCCAGCAGCCAACGTCCTAGCGGGAGTTCCGGGGAGCTGTTTTTT. It codes for CASSQRPSGSSGELFF.

The gene calls are TRBV9 and TRBJ2-3, with TRBD2 matching 8 bases. The ends lost 8 bases at V and 4 bases at J; junction bases unmatched: 9. This CDR3 contains 14 residues. The germline gives CDR1 SGDLS, CDR2 YYNGEE. CDR3 nucleotides: TGTGCCAGTTCGGGGGGGGGGTATGCAGATACGCAGTATTTT. The encoded protein is CASSGGGYADTQYF.

This clonotype was seen many times. The chain links TRBV7-2 to TRBJ1-1; tentatively, D is TRBD1 (6 bases). This CDR3 comprises 14 residues. V gave up 5 bases and J gave up 5 bases, with 15 bases separating them. Per the germline V gene, CDR1 is SGHTA and CDR2 is FQGNSA. DNA of the CDR3: TGTGCCAGCAGCCTTCGGGGAGGGGGGACTGAAGCTTTCTTT. It encodes CASSLRGGGTEAFF.